The 23 T cell receptor beta chains below were found in one sample sequenced in a study of CD8 T cells in ankylosing spondylitis. These TCRs' antigens remain unknown. Each CDR3 protein gets one entry after TCRdb re-called the 5' RACE reads with MiXCR. Among 800,000 to 900,000 distinct CDR3 sequences, roughly 12% were seen once, and the ten largest hold about 0.49%. Overall study findings and caveats: It appeared that ankylosing spondylitis blood was characterized by a TCR beta motif of roughly 8 highly homologous variants.

Sequencing was done on a sample of blood, either unsorted or a sorted T cell fraction (not recorded which). Source of these receptors: a male donor with ankylosing spondylitis.

A few counts support this clonotype. The chain carries TRBV7-2 and TRBJ2-7, with D possibly being TRBD1 (6 bases). Trimming removed 2 bases at V and 3 bases at J, with 14 bases between. The germline V gene has CDR1 SGHTA and CDR2 FQGNSA. The CDR3 covers 15 residues. CDR3 protein: CASSLTGTSLYEQYF. DNA of the CDR3: TGTGCCAGCAGCTTAACCGGGACATCTCTCTACGAGCAGTACTTC.

The rearrangement joins TRBV23-1 to TRBJ2-1; 7 nucleotides align to TRBD2. TRBV23-1 is assigned to the ORF class and has an uncertain function. The ends lost 8 bases at V and 3 bases at J; junction bases unmatched: 7. The CDR3 totals 14 residues. Written as DNA, the CDR3 is TGCGCCAGCTTGGCGGGGGTGGACTACAATGAGCAGTTCTTC. It codes for CASLAGVDYNEQFF.

The CDR3 nucleotides read TGCAGTGCTAGAGATGAGGGGGCAGGGAACACCGGGGAGCTGTTTTTT. As protein: CSARDEGAGNTGELFF. This chain connects TRBV20-1 to TRBJ2-2; 7 bases are a match to TRBD1. V was clipped by 0 bases and J by 1 base; unmatched bases: 5. Germline-derived CDR1 and CDR2 are DFQATT and SNEGSKA (reference sequence). This CDR3 has 16 amino acids.

The CDR3 DNA reads TGTGCCATTTCAACAGGGGGCAAGCCCCAGCATTTT. Its translation: CAISTGGKPQHF. The chain couples TRBV6-2 or TRBV6-3 to TRBJ1-5; 9 positions match TRBD1. There are 12 residues in the CDR3. V shed 10 bases and J 8 bases; nucleotides not matched to a gene: 6. CDR1 and CDR2 from the germline V gene are MNHEY and SVGEGT.

There are a few counts of this clonotype. V usage is TRBV20-1 and J usage is TRBJ2-7, with D maybe TRBD1 (5 bases). The CDR3 totals 13 residues. The germline V and J ends were trimmed by 4 bases and 5 bases, with 15 bases remaining between them. Per germline, CDR1 DFQATT and CDR2 SNEGSKA (reference sequence). Written as DNA, the CDR3 is TGCAGTGCTACCTTGGGGCCCCCCAACGAGCAGTACTTC. Residues: CSATLGPPNEQYF.

DNA for the CDR3: TGTGCCAGCAGTTCTGGCCTTAGCGGGGCCCGCACAGATACGCAGTATTTT. This encodes CASSSGLSGARTDTQYF. The rearrangement joins TRBV28 to TRBJ2-3; 8 positions match TRBD2. The CDR3 has 17 residues. Trimming at V came to 4 bases and at J to 1 base, leaving 10 bases not matched to a gene. The germline V gene encodes CDR1 MDHEN and CDR2 SYDVKM.

The chain links TRBV20-1 to TRBJ2-2; 9 bases map to TRBD2. Germline values: CDR1 DFQATT, CDR2 SNEGSKA (reference sequence). This CDR3 has 15 residues. The junction had 10 bases not matched to a gene; V was cut back by 6 bases and J by 5 bases. The CDR3 is CSAPGGRAVTGELFF. CDR3 nucleotide sequence: TGCAGTGCGCCGGGCGGGAGGGCCGTTACCGGGGAGCTGTTTTTT.

This clonotype has ten or more counts. V usage is TRBV20-1 and J usage is TRBJ2-7, with a tentative D call TRBD1 (6 bases). Trimming removed 8 bases from V and 0 bases from J, with 11 bases in between. The germline V gene encodes CDR1 DFQATT and CDR2 SNEGSKA (reference sequence). The CDR3 is made up of 12 amino acids. CDR3 amino acids: CSNRDSSYEQYF. The CDR3 region has the DNA TGCAGTAACAGGGATAGCTCCTACGAGCAGTACTTC.

The table lists this clonotype with a few counts. V and J are TRBV5-6 and TRBJ1-1, with D possibly matching TRBD1 (5 bases). The CDR3 sequence is 14 residues long. The germline CDR1 and CDR2 sequences are SGHDT and YYEEEE. Trimming pared 1 base from V and 4 bases from J, leaving 11 bases between. CDR3 region: CASSLLQEATEAFF. CDR3 sequence (DNA): TGTGCCAGCAGCTTGTTACAGGAGGCCACTGAAGCTTTCTTT.

The chain links TRBV6-1 to TRBJ1-4, with D maybe TRBD1 (6 bases). Germline-derived CDR1 and CDR2 are MNHNS and SASEGT. This CDR3 contains 15 residues. V lost 6 bases and J lost 2, with 13 bases in between. CDR3 in amino acids: CASSRTGFTNEKLFF. CDR3 in DNA: TGTGCCAGCAGCAGAACAGGGTTTACTAATGAAAAACTGTTTTTT.

V and J are TRBV12-3 or TRBV12-4 and TRBJ2-7; D is unclear. The V and J ends lost 2 bases and 3 bases respectively, with 5 bases between them. The length of the CDR3 is 12 residues. The CDR3 coding sequence is TGTGCCAGCAGTTTAATGGACTACGAGCAGTACTTC. This gives the protein CASSLMDYEQYF.

This clonotype came up a few times. This chain uses TRBV20-1 with TRBJ2-7, with D hard to call. CDR1 and CDR2 (germline): DFQATT, SNEGSKA (reference sequence). The CDR3 is 17 residues long. V lost 0 bases, J lost 5 bases, and 23 bases lay in between. The CDR3 DNA reads as TGCAGTGCTAGAGATGATTTAAAGGGTCCCCCTGGGAACGAGCAGTACTTC. It translates to CSARDDLKGPPGNEQYF.

The chain carries TRBV12-3 or TRBV12-4 and TRBJ2-7; D not resolved. CDR3 length: 15 amino acids. Deletions cut 3 bases from V and 5 bases from J, with 17 bases between. This CDR3 is CASSFRSRYFNEQYF. CDR3 coding DNA: TGTGCCAGCAGTTTTCGGAGCAGGTATTTCAACGAGCAGTACTTC.

This clonotype was seen many times. V is TRBV28 and J is TRBJ2-3; 7 bases agree with TRBD2. Germline assignment: CDR1 MDHEN and CDR2 SYDVKM. J was trimmed by 3 bases and V by 3 bases; bases with no gene match: 3. The CDR3 runs 14 residues. CDR3 DNA sequence: TGTGCCAGCAGTTTCGCGGGGGATACAGATACGCAGTATTTT. Its protein is CASSFAGDTDTQYF. Filled out from reference TRBV28 and TRBJ2-3, the complete variable domain reads DVKVTQSSRYLVKRTGEKVFLECVQDMDHENMFWYRQDPGLGLRLIYFSYDVKMKEKGDIPEGYSVSREKKERFSLILESASTNQTSMYLCASSFAGDTDTQYFGPGTRLTVL.

This chain uses TRBV7-2 with TRBJ1-3, with D perhaps matching TRBD1 (5 bases). V lost 5 bases to trimming and J lost 3 bases, with 17 bases between them. The CDR3 covers 16 residues. Germline CDR1 and CDR2: SGHTA and FQGNSA. In nucleotides, the CDR3 is TGTGCCAGCAGCCCAAGCTGGGGGTTTAGTGGAAACACCATATATTTT. This sequence encodes CASSPSWGFSGNTIYF. Supplemented by reference TRBV7-2 and TRBJ1-3, the full variable domain reads GAGVSQSPSNKVTEKGKDVELRCDPISGHTALYWYRQSLGQGLEFLIYFQGNSAPDKSGLPSDRFSAERTGGSVSTLTIQRTQQEDSAVYLCASSPSWGFSGNTIYFGEGSWLTVV.

In this sample, this clonotype turned up many times. CDR3 residues: CASSLWGLAGVSGGTDTQYF. CDR3 DNA sequence: TGTGCCAGCAGTTTATGGGGACTAGCGGGAGTAAGTGGAGGTACAGATACGCAGTATTTT. V gene TRBV27 combines with J gene TRBJ2-3, with TRBD2 matching over 14 bases. Germline V gene sequence: CDR1 MNHEY, CDR2 SMNVEV (reference sequence). V shed 1 base, J shed 3 bases, and the junction held 12 bases outside the gene matches. The CDR3 sequence is 20 residues long.

This clonotype was observed many times. This chain connects TRBV28 to TRBJ1-1; tentatively, D is TRBD1 (5 bases). The germline CDR1 and CDR2 sequences are MDHEN and SYDVKM. Trimming took 10 bases from V and 3 from J, leaving 15 bases between them. This CDR3 has 13 amino acids. The CDR3 protein is CATGTRLDTEAFF. CDR3 in DNA: TGTGCCACCGGGACGCGTTTGGACACTGAAGCTTTCTTT.

The CDR3 DNA sequence: TGTGCCAGCAGTCCTTGGGGGAGGGAGGCCGGGGAGCTGTTTTTT. Protein: CASSPWGREAGELFF. The V call is TRBV27, the J call TRBJ2-2; 7 bases fit TRBD2. Germline values: CDR1 MNHEY, CDR2 SMNVEV (reference sequence). The CDR3 length is 15 residues. The trim removed 5 bases at V and 6 bases at J, leaving 9 bases unmatched.

The table lists this clonotype with a few counts. The chain uses TRBV5-1 and TRBJ2-5; either TRBD1 or TRBD2 may supply D (5 bases each). Germline V CDR1 and CDR2: SGHRS, YFSETQ. This CDR3 spans 14 amino acids. With 4 bases removed from V and 2 bases from J, the gap between germline ends came to 12 bases. This CDR3 is CASSPGQRQETQYF. The CDR3 nucleotides are TGCGCCAGCAGCCCGGGGCAGAGGCAAGAGACCCAGTACTTC.

The V call is TRBV20-1, the J call TRBJ2-1; 7 bases map to TRBD2. The germline gives CDR1 DFQATT, CDR2 SNEGSKA (reference sequence). V lost 0 bases and J lost 5; bases outside the gene matches: 13. The length of the CDR3 is 17 residues. The CDR3 protein is CSARDIRASGGNNEQFF. DNA of the CDR3: TGCAGTGCTAGAGATATACGGGCTAGCGGAGGGAACAATGAGCAGTTCTTC.

This clonotype was detected many times. The CDR3 nucleotides are TGTGCCAGCAGTTACGAGGGGTCAGGGGGGAACGAGCAGTACTTC. Translation: CASSYEGSGGNEQYF. The genes are TRBV6-5 and TRBJ2-7, with D possibly matching TRBD1 (7 bases). The CDR3 is 15 residues long. CDR1 is MNHEY and CDR2 is SVGAGI in the germline V gene. Deletions cut 2 bases from V and 5 bases from J, with 16 bases between.

This clonotype showed up just a few times. The chain carries TRBV6-5 and TRBJ2-3; TRBD2 matches at 8 bases. Germline V lookup: CDR1 MNHEY, CDR2 SVGAGI. The CDR3 covers 15 residues. The junction had 6 bases not matched to a gene; V was cut back by 1 base and J by 6 bases. CDR3 coding DNA: TGTGCCAGCAGTTACTGGCGGGGGGCCGAGGATACGCAGTATTTT. Protein: CASSYWRGAEDTQYF.

The chain joins TRBV28 to TRBJ2-7; 8 nucleotides match TRBD2. The CDR3 spans 13 residues. V dropped 8 bases and J dropped 4; count of bases not matched to a gene: 7. CDR1 and CDR2 from the germline V gene are MDHEN and SYDVKM. As DNA, the CDR3 is TGTGCCAGCTTGGGGACTAGGGAGTACGAGCAGTACTTC. It specifies CASLGTREYEQYF.